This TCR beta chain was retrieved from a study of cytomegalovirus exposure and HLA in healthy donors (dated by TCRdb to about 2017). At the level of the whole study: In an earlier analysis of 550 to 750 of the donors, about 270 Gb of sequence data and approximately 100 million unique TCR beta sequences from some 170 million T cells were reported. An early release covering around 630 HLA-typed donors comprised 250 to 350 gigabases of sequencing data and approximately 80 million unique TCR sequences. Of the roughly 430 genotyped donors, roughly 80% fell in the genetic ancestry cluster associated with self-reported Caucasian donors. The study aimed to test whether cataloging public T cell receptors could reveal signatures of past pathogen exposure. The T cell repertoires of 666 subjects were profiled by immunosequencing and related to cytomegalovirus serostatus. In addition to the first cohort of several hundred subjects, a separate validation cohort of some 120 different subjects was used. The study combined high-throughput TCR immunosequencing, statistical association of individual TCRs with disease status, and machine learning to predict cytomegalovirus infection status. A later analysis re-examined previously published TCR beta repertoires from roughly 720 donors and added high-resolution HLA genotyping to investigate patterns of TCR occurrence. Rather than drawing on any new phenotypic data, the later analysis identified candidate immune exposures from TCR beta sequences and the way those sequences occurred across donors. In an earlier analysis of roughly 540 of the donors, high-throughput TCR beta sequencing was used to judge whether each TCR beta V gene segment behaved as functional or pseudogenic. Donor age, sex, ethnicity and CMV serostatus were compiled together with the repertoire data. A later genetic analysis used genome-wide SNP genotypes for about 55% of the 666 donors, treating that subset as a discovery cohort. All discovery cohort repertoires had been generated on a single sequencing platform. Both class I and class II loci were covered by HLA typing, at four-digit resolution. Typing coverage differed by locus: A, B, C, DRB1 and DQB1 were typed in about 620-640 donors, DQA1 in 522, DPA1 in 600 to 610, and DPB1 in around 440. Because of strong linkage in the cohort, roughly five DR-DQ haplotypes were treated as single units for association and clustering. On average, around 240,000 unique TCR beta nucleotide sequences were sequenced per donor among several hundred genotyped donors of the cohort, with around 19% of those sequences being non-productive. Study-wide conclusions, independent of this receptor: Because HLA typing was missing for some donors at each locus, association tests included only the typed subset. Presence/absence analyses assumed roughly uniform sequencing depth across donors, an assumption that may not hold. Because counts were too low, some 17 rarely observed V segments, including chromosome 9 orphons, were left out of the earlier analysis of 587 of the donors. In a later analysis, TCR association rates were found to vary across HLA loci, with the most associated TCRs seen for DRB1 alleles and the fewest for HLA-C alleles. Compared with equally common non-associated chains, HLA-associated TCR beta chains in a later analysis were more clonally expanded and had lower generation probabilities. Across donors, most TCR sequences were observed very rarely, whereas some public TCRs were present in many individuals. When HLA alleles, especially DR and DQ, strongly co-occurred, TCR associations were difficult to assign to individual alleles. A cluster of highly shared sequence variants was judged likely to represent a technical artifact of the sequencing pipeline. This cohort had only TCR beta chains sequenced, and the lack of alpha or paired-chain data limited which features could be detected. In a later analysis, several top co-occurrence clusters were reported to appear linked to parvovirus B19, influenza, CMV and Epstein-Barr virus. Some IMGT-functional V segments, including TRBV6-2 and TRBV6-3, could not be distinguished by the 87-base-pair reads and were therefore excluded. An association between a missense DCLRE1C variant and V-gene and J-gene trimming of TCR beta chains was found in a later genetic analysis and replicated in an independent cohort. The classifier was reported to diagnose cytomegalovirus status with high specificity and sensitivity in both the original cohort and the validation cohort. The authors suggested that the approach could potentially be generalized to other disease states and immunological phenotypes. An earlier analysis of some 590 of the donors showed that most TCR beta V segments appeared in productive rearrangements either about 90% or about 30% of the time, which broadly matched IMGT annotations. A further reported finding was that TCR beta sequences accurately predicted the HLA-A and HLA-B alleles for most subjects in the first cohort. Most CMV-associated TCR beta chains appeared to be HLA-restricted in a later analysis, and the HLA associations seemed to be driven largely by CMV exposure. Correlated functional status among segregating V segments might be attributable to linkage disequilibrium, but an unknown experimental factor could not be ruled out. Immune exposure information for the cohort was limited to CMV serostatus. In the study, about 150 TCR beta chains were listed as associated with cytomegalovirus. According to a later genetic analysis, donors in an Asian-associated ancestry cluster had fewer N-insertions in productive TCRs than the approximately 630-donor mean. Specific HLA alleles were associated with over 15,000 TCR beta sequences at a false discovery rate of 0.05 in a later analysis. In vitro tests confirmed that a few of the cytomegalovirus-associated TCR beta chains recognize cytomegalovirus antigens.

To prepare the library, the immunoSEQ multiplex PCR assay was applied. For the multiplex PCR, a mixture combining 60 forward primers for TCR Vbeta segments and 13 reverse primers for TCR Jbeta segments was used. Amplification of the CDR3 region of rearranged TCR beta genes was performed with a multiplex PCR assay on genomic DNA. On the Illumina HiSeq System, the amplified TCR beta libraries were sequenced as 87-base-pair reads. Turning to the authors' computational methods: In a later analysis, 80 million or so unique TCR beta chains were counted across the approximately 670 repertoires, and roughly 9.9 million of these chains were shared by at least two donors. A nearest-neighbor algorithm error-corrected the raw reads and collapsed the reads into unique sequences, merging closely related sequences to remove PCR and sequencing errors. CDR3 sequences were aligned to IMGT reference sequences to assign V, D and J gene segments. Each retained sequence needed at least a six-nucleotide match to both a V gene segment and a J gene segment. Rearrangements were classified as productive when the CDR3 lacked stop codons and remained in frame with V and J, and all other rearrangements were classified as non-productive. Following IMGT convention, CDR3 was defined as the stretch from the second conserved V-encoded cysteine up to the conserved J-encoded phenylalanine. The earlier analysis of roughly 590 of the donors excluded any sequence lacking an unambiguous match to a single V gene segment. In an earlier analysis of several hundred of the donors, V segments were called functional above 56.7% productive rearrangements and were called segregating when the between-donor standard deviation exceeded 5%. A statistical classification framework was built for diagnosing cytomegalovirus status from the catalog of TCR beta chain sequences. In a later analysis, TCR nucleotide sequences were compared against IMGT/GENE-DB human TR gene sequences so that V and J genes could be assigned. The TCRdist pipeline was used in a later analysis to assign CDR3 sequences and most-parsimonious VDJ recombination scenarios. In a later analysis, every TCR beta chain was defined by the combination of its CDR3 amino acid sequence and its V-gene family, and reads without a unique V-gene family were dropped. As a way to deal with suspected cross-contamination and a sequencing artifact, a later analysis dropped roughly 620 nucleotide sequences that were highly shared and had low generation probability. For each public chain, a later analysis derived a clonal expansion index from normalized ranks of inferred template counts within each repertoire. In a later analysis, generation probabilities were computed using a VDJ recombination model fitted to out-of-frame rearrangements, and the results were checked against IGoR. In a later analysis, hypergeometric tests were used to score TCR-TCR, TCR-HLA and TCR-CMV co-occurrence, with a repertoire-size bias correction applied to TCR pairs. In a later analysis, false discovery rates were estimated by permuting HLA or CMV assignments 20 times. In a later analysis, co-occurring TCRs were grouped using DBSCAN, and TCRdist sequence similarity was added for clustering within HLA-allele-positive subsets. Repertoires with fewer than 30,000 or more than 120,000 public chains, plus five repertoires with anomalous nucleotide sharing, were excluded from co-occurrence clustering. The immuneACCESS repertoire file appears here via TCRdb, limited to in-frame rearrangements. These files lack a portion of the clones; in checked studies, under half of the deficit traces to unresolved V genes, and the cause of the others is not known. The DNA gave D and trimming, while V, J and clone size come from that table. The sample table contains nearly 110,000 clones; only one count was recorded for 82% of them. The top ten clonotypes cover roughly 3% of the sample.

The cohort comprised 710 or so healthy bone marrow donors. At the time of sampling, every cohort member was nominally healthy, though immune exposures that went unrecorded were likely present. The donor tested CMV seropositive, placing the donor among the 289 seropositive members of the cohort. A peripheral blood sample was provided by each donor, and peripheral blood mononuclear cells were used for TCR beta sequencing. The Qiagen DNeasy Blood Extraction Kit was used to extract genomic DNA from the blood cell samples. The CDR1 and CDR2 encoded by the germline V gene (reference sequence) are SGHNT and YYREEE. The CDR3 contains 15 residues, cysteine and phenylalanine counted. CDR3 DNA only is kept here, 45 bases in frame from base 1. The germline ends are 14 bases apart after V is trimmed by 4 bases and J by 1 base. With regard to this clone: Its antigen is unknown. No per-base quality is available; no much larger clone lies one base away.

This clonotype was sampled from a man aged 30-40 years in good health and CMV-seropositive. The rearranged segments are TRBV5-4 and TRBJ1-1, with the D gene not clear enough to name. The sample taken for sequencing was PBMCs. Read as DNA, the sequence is TGTGCCAGCAGCCTATTATCTACCCCGAACACTGAAGCTTTCTTT. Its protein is CASSLLSTPNTEAFF.